This is a list of T cell receptor beta chains from one sample in a study of T cell repertoires in cytomegalovirus infection. In TCRdb, the reads were re-called with MiXCR into one record per CDR3 protein. The sample includes 800,000 to 950,000 distinct CDR3 sequences, about 33% of them seen just once. Which antigens these TCRs recognize remains unknown. The source material was cultured CD8+ T cells from PBMCs, sampled from culture after CMV antigen stimulation. The receptors shown here come from a human donor in good health (CMV status not recorded). Some clones in this sample may be carry-over from other donors' samples. Each CDR3 is given with its conserved first and last residue. D genes are given only for firm matches. Not all rows give a size; the values are once, few, many and, for expanded clones, a class.

d_gene,j_gene,abundance,v_gene,CDR3nt,CDR3aa
-,TRBJ2-2,few,TRBV6-6,TGTGCCAGCAGTTACTCGAATGAGCCTAACACCGGGGAGCTGTTTTTT,CASSYSNEPNTGELFF
TRBD1,TRBJ2-7,few,TRBV29-1,TGCAGCGTAGCCGGACAGGGGAGCTCCTACGAGCAGTACTTC,CSVAGQGSSYEQYF
TRBD1,TRBJ2-1,few,TRBV18,TGTGCCAGCTCACCGGACAGGATCAATGAGCAGTTCTTC,CASSPDRINEQFF
-,TRBJ1-5,-,TRBV28,TGTGCCAGCAGTTTGGAGGCCTTGAAGCACAATCAGCCCCAGCATTTT,CASSLEALKHNQPQHF
-,TRBJ1-6,many,TRBV7-8,TGTGCCAGCAGCTTAGTAGCGTATAATTCACCCCTCCACTTT,CASSLVAYNSPLHF
-,TRBJ1-2,-,TRBV7-3,TGTGCCAGCAGCTTAGCCGGGCTTAGGGGCTATGGCTACACCTTC,CASSLAGLRGYGYTF
TRBD2,TRBJ2-3,-,TRBV20-1,TGCAGTGCTAGTAATCTAGCGGGGGGAGCCGGAGATACGCAGTATTTT,CSASNLAGGAGDTQYF
-,TRBJ2-7,-,TRBV11-2,TGTGCCAGCAGCATCGGGACGGCCTCTTCCTACGAGCAGTACTTC,CASSIGTASSYEQYF
-,TRBJ1-6,few,TRBV20-1,TGCAGTACCCCGGGACCTATCTATAATTCACCCCTCCACTTT,CSTPGPIYNSPLHF
TRBD1,TRBJ2-5,few,TRBV6-5,TGTGCCAGCAGTTACTCGGGTTTCCTGACAGGGGGACAAGAGACCCAGTACTTC,CASSYSGFLTGGQETQYF
-,TRBJ2-3,many,TRBV7-6,TGTGCCAGCAGCTTAGACTGGATGGAGTCCTTCGATACGCAGTATTTT,CASSLDWMESFDTQYF
TRBD2,TRBJ2-4,few,TRBV12-3/TRBV12-4,TGTGCCAGCAGTTCACCCAGCGGGGGCGAGAAAAACATTCAGTACTTC,CASSSPSGGEKNIQYF
-,TRBJ1-3,-,TRBV4-1,TGCGCCAGCAGCCAGGAGCCGTTGACTGACCGCTCTGGAAACACCATATATTTT,CASSQEPLTDRSGNTIYF
TRBD1,TRBJ2-7,few,TRBV29-1,TGCAGCGTTGAGGACTTTGGACAGGGGGCTACCTACGAGCAGTACTTC,CSVEDFGQGATYEQYF
-,TRBJ2-5,many,TRBV7-2,TGTGCCAGCAGCTTAGCCCCGGGGCAGGGCCAAGAGACCCAGTACTTC,CASSLAPGQGQETQYF
TRBD1,TRBJ2-5,-,TRBV12-3/TRBV12-4,TGTGCCAGCAGTTTCGTCCCGGGACAGGGTAAAGGGCAAGAGACCCAGTACTTC,CASSFVPGQGKGQETQYF
-,TRBJ1-1,-,TRBV5-1,TGCGCCAGCAGCTTGGTGGACAGCCTGAACACTGAAGCTTTCTTT,CASSLVDSLNTEAFF
-,TRBJ2-1,-,TRBV4-1,TGCGCCAGCAGCCCCCTACCCGTTGCGGGCAATGAGCAGTTCTTC,CASSPLPVAGNEQFF
-,TRBJ1-3,few,TRBV9,TGTGCCAGCTCCCCACAGGACCAACCTCTACCCTCTGGAAACACCATATATTTT,CASSPQDQPLPSGNTIYF
-,TRBJ2-3,-,TRBV10-2,TGCGCCAGCAACGTTAGGCTCACAGATACGCAGTATTTT,CASNVRLTDTQYF
-,TRBJ1-2,-,TRBV2,TGTGCCAGCCCACCAGGGCGCGATGGCTACACCTTC,CASPPGRDGYTF
-,TRBJ2-3,-,TRBV19,TGTGCCAGTTCAAGCAGGGGAGGCGGTAGGACAGATACGCAGTATTTT,CASSSRGGGRTDTQYF
-,TRBJ2-1,-,TRBV7-9,TGTGCCCTCGGGGTCTATGAGCAGTTCTTC,CALGVYEQFF
-,TRBJ2-5,few,TRBV9,TGTGCCAGCAGCCCCGAAACAGGGAAGGCTCAGTACTTC,CASSPETGKAQYF
TRBD1,TRBJ2-1,few,TRBV7-6,TGTGCCAGCAGCTTAAGGAAAGGGACAGACTACAATGAGCAGTTCTTC,CASSLRKGTDYNEQFF
-,TRBJ1-4,few,TRBV12-5,TGTGCTGGGCTTAACTCGAGGAGGAACAATGAAAAACTGTTTTTT,CAGLNSRRNNEKLFF
-,TRBJ2-5,few,TRBV4-1,TGCGCCAGCAGCCAAGCCGCGGGGCCCGAGACCCAGTACTTC,CASSQAAGPETQYF
-,TRBJ1-1,-,TRBV12-5,TGTGCTAGTGGTTTGAAACCGAACACTGAAGCTTTCTTT,CASGLKPNTEAFF
-,TRBJ1-1,many,TRBV6-6,TGTGCCAGCAGTTACGGCCTAAGATCCAAGAACACTGAAGCTTTCTTT,CASSYGLRSKNTEAFF
-,TRBJ2-2,-,TRBV6-8,TGTGCCAGCAGTTACTCGGATGGGCAGGCCGGGGAGCTGTTTTTT,CASSYSDGQAGELFF
TRBD1,TRBJ1-1,few,TRBV12-3/TRBV12-4,TGTGCCAGCAGTTTAGGGACAGGGGTATGGGAAGCTTTCTTT,CASSLGTGVWEAFF
TRBD1,TRBJ2-7,-,TRBV20-1,TGCAGTGGTCGATACAGGGGTTACGAGCAGTACTTC,CSGRYRGYEQYF
TRBD1,TRBJ2-7,-,TRBV7-9,TGTGCCAGCAGCTTACCGGGACAGGGCAGGCACGAGCAGTACTTC,CASSLPGQGRHEQYF
-,TRBJ2-3,-,TRBV9,TGTGCCAGCAGCCCCAAGGGAGGAAGCACAGATACGCAGTATTTT,CASSPKGGSTDTQYF
TRBD1,TRBJ2-1,few,TRBV6-5,TGTGCCAGCAACGACTTGACAGGGGGCCCCTACAATGAGCAGTTCTTC,CASNDLTGGPYNEQFF
-,TRBJ1-3,few,TRBV6-5,TGTGCCAGCAGTTACGGTGTTTTACCTGGAAACACCATATATTTT,CASSYGVLPGNTIYF
-,TRBJ2-5,-,TRBV7-9,TGTGCCAGCATCCCAGACGCGGGCCAAGAGACCCAGTACTTC,CASIPDAGQETQYF
TRBD1,TRBJ2-1,few,TRBV6-5,TGTGCCAGCAGCCTAGACAGGGGGCATAAAGACCACAATGAGCAGTTCTTC,CASSLDRGHKDHNEQFF
-,TRBJ2-3,many,TRBV10-3,TGTGCCATCAGTGAGTCTCTGGACAGCGTTATAGGTACGCAGTATTTT,CAISESLDSVIGTQYF
-,TRBJ2-1,once,TRBV5-3,TGTGCCAGCAGCGGAGGTCAGTGGAATGAACAGTTCTTC,CASSGGQWNEQFF
-,TRBJ1-3,few,TRBV7-9,TGTGCCAGCAGCTTTTCCGTCCTAGGGGCCTCTGGAAACACCATATATTTT,CASSFSVLGASGNTIYF
-,TRBJ1-2,-,TRBV12-3/TRBV12-4,TGTGCCAGCAGTGACACCTATGGCTACACCTTC,CASSDTYGYTF
-,TRBJ1-6,few,TRBV19,TGTGCCAGTAGTACCGACCAGGGTTGGGGTTCACCCCTCCACTTT,CASSTDQGWGSPLHF
-,TRBJ2-2,-,TRBV24-1,TGTGCCACCAGTGATTTGGAACGTGACACCGGGGAGCTGCTTTTT,CATSDLERDTGELLF
-,TRBJ1-4,many,TRBV7-8,TGTGCCAGCAGCGTAAAGAGGAGGGATTCTAATGAAAAACTGTTTTTT,CASSVKRRDSNEKLFF
-,TRBJ1-5,-,TRBV27,TGTGCCAGCAGCTTCCGGTGGGGGAGGAATCAGCCCCAGCATTTT,CASSFRWGRNQPQHF
-,TRBJ1-4,many,TRBV12-3/TRBV12-4,TGTGCCAGCAGTTTAGGGGGACGTTCAGTTCGGGGGGAAAAACTGTTTTTT,CASSLGGRSVRGEKLFF
TRBD1,TRBJ1-6,few,TRBV7-6,TGTGCCAGCAGCGGACAGACAGGGCCCGACGATTCACCCCTCCACTTT,CASSGQTGPDDSPLHF
-,TRBJ2-2,many,TRBV5-1,TGCGCCAGCAATGAGGCGAACACCGGGGAGCTGTTTTTT,CASNEANTGELFF
TRBD1,TRBJ1-1,-,TRBV12-3/TRBV12-4,TGTGCCAGCAGTTGGGACAGCCTAACTGAAGCTTTCTTT,CASSWDSLTEAFF